The clone carrying this T cell receptor beta chain was seen ten or more times. Relative to the germline gene, one junction end is altered; a read error may explain this. This sample is drawn from a study of T cell repertoires in cytomegalovirus infection. TCRdb ran MiXCR on the reads and lists one entry per CDR3 protein. The sample gives some 180,000 distinct CDR3 sequences, roughly 20% of which show up once; approximately 3% is in the top ten. Germline CDR1 SSHAT, CDR2 FNYEAQ (reference sequence). The CDR3 extends over 13 amino acids. The receptor's source is a human donor in good health (CMV status not recorded). Some clones in this sample may be carry-over from other donors' samples. The chain joins TRBV7-7 to TRBJ2-5; a weak D match, TRBD1 (6 bases). Material: PBMCs. CDR3 DNA: TGTGCTAGCAGCCCGGACAGCCGACAGACCCAGTACTTC. It yields the protein CASSPDSRQTQYF. Full variable domain (outside the CDR3, taken from reference TRBV7-7 and TRBJ2-5): GAGVSQSPRYKVTKRGQDVTLRCDPISSHATLYWYQQALGQGPEFLTYFNYEAQPDKSGLPSDRFSAERPEGSISTLTIQRTEQRDSAMYRCASSPDSRQTQYFGPGTRLLVL.